Sequencing of this T cell receptor (beta chain) was carried out in a study of T cell changes during pregnancy in multiple sclerosis. Repertoires were generated with immunoSEQ multiplex PCR, while TCRdb's copy carries only in-frame clones and drops some. Here the sample spans tens of thousands of clones, over 80% being singletons. The receptor comes from a female donor in good health, enrolled as a control in a pregnancy study. The material sequenced was peripheral blood, taken in the first trimester of pregnancy.

The DNA of the CDR3 is TGTGCCAGCAGCTCCACAGGGGGCCAAGACACTGAAGCTTTCTTT. Protein product: CASSSTGGQDTEAFF. The genes are TRBV7-2 and TRBJ1-1, with TRBD1 matching 9 bases. Germline V gives CDR1 SGHTA, CDR2 FQGNSA. V shed 4 bases and J 3 bases; nucleotides not matched to a gene: 6. The CDR3 covers 15 residues.